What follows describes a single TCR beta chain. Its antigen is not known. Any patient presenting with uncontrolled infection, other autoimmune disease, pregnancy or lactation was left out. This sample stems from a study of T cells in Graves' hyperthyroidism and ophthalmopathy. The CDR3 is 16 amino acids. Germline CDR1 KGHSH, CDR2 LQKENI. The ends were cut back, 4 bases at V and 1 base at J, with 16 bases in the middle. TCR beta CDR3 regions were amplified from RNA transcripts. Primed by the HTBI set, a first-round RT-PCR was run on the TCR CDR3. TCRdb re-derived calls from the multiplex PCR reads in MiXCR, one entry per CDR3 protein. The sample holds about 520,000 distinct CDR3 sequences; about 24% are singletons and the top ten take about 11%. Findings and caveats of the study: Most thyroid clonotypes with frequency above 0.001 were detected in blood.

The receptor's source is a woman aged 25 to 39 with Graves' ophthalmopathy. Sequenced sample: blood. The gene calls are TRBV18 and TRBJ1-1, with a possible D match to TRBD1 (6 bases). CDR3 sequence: CASSLSWTASNTEAFF. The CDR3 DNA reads TGTGCCAGCTCACTTTCCTGGACAGCTTCGAACACTGAAGCTTTCTTT.